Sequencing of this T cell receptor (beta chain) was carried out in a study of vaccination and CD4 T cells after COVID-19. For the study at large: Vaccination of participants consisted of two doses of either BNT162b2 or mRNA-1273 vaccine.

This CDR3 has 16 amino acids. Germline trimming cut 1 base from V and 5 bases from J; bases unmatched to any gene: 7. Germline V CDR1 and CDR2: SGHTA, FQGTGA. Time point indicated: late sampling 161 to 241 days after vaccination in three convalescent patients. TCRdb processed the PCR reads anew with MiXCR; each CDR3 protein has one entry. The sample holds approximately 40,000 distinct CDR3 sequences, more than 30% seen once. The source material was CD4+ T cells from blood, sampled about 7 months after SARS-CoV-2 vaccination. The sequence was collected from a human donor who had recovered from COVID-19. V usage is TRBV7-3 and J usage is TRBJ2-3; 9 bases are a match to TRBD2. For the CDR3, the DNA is TGTGCCAGCAGCTTAAGTTTAGCGGGAGTGGGAGATACGCAGTATTTT. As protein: CASSLSLAGVGDTQYF.